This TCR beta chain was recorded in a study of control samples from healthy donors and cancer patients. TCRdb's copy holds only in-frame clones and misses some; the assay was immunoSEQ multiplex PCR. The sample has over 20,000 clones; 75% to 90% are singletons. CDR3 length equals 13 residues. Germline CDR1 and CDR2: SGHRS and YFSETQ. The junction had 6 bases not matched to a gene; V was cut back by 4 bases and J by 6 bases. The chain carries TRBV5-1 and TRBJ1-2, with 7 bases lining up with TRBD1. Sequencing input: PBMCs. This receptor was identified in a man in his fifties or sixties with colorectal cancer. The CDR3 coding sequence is TGCGCCAGCAGCCGCGACAGGGCAGATGGCTACACCTTC. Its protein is CASSRDRADGYTF.